The following is a T cell receptor (beta chain) sequence with its context. Using immunoSEQ multiplex PCR, the repertoire was profiled, and TCRdb retains in-frame clones only, with some absent. The data hold 350,000 to 400,000 clones, with just over 90% observed a single time. Cohorts were based on clinical histories the participants reported. These data originate in a study of blood T cell repertoires in COVID-19. The CDR3 loop spans 14 amino acids. The germline V gene has CDR1 SEHNR and CDR2 FQNEAQ (reference sequence). V was trimmed by 0 bases and J by 0 bases, leaving 5 bases between them. V and J are TRBV7-9 and TRBJ2-5; D unclear. The sample consisted of PBMCs or T cells enriched from blood (not recorded which). This clonotype originated in a woman between 35 and 50 years old who had been exposed to COVID-19. The CDR3, as DNA: TGTGCCAGCAGCTTAGCGAGCTACCAAGAGACCCAGTACTTC. Protein: CASSLASYQETQYF.